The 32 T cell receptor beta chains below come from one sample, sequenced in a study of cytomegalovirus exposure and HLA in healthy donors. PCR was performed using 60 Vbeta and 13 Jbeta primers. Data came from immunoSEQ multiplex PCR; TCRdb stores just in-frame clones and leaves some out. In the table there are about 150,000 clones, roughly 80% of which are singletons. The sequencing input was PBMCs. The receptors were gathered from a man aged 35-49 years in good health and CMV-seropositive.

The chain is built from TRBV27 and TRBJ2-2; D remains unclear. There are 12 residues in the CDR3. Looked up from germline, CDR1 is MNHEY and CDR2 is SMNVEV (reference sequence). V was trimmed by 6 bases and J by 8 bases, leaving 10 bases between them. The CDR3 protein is CASSSLLGELFF. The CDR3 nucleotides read TGTGCCAGCAGCTCCCTTTTGGGGGAGCTGTTTTTT.

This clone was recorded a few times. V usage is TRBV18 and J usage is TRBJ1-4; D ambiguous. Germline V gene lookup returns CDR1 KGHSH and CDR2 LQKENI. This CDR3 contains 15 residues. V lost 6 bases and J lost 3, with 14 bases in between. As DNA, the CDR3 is TGTGCCAGCTCCGAGGCGGGATACCCTAATGAAAAACTGTTTTTT. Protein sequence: CASSEAGYPNEKLFF.

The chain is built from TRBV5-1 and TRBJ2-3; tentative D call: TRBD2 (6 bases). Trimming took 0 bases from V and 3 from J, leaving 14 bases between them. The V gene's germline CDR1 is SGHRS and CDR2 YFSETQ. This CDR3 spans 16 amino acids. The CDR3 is CASSLEGRRGTDTQYF. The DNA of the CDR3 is TGCGCCAGCAGCTTGGAAGGGAGGAGGGGAACAGATACGCAGTATTTT.

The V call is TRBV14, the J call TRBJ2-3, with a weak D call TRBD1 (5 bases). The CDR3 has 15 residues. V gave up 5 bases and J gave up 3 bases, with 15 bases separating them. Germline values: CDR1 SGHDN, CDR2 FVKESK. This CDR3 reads CASSKRGPPTDTQYF. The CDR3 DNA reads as TGTGCCAGCAGCAAAAGGGGCCCTCCTACAGATACGCAGTATTTT.

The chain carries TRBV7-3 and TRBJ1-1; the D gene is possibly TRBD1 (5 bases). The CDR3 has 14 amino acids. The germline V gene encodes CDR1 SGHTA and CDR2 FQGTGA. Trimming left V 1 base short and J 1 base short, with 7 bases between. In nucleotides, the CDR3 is TGTGCCAGCAGCTTAAGGGGCAGGAACACTGAAGCTTTCTTT. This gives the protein CASSLRGRNTEAFF.

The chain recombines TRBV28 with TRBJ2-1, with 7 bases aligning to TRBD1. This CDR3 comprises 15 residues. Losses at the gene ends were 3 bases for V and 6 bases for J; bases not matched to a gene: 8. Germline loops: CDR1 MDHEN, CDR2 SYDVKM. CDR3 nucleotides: TGTGCCAGCAGTTTTGGGACAGTGATGGGCAATGAGCAGTTCTTC. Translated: CASSFGTVMGNEQFF.

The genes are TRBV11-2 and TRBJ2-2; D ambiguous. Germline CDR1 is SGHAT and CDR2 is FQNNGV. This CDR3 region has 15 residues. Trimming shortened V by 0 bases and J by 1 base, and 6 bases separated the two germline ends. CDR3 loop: CASSLDPLNTGELFF. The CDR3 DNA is TGTGCCAGCAGCTTAGATCCTTTGAACACCGGGGAGCTGTTTTTT.

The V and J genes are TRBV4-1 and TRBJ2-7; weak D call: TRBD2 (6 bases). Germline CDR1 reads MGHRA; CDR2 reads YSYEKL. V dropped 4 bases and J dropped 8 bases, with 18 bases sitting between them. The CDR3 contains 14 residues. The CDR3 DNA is TGCGCCAGCAGCCCAGGTCCTTTGGGGGGTAAGCAGTACTTC. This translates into CASSPGPLGGKQYF.

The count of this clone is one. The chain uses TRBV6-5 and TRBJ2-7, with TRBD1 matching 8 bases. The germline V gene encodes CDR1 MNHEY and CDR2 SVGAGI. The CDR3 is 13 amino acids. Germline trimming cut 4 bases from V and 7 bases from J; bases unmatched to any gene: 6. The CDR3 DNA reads TGTGCCAGCAGTTCGGACAGGGCCCGAGAGCAGTACTTC. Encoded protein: CASSSDRAREQYF.

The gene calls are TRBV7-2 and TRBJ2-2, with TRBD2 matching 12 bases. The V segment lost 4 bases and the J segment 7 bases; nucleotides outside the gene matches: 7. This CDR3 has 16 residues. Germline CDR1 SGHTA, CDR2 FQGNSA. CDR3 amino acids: CASSSGTSGYDGELFF. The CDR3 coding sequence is TGTGCCAGCAGCTCCGGGACTAGCGGGTACGACGGGGAGCTGTTTTTT.

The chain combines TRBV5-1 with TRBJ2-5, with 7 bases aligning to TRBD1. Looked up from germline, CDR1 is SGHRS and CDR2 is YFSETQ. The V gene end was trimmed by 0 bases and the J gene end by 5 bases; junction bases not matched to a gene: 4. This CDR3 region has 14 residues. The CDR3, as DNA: TGCGCCAGCAGCTTGGGGACAGGAGTGGAGACCCAGTACTTC. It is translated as CASSLGTGVETQYF.

The CDR3: CASSPPRTGYTDTQYF. The CDR3 coding sequence is TGTGCCAGCAGCCCCCCGCGGACTGGGTACACAGATACGCAGTATTTT. The V gene is TRBV5-4, the J gene TRBJ2-3; TRBD2 is a possible D gene (5 bases). The CDR3 has 16 amino acids. The V gene's germline CDR1 is SGHNT and CDR2 YYREEE (reference sequence). V lost 4 bases, J lost 2 bases, and 17 bases lay in between. The full variable domain, its missing parts supplied by reference TRBV5-4 and TRBJ2-3, is ETGVTQSPTHLIKTRGQQVTLRCSSQSGHNTVSWYQQALGQGPQFIFQYYREEENGRGNFPPRFSGLQFPNYSSELNVNALELDDSALYLCASSPPRTGYTDTQYFGPGTRLTVL.

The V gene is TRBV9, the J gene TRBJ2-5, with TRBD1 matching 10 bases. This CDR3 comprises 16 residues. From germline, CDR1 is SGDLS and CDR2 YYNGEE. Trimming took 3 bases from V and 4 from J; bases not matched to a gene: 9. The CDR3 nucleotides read TGTGCCAGCAGCGAGGGGACAGGGGACGGACGAGAGACCCAGTACTTC. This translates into CASSEGTGDGRETQYF.

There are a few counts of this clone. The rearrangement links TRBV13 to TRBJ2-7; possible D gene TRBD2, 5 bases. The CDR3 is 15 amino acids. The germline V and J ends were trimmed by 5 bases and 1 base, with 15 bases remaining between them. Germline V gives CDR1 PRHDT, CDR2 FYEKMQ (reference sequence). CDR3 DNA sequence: TGTGCCAGCAGCAGAGGGCAGTTTAGTTCCTACGAGCAGTACTTC. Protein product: CASSRGQFSSYEQYF.

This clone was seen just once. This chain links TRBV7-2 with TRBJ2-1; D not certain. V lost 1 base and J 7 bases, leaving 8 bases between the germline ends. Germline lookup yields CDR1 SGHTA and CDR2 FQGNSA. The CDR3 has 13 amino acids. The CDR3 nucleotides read TGTGCCAGCAGCTTAGGAGTTATGAATGAGCAGTTCTTC. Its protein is CASSLGVMNEQFF. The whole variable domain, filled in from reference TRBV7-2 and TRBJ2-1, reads GAGVSQSPSNKVTEKGKDVELRCDPISGHTALYWYRQSLGQGLEFLIYFQGNSAPDKSGLPSDRFSAERTGGSVSTLTIQRTQQEDSAVYLCASSLGVMNEQFFGPGTRLTVL.

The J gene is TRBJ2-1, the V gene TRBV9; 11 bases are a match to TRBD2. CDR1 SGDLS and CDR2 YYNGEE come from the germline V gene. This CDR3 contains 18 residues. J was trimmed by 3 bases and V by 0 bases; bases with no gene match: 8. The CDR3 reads CASSVEGRGTSGYNEQFF. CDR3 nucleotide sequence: TGTGCCAGCAGCGTAGAGGGCAGGGGGACTAGCGGCTACAATGAGCAGTTCTTC.

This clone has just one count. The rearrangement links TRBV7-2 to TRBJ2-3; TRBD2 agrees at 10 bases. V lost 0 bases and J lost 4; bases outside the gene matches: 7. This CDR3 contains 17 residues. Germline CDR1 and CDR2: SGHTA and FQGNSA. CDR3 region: CASSLAFGGLAADTQYF. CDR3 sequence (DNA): TGTGCCAGCAGCTTAGCGTTTGGCGGACTAGCGGCAGATACGCAGTATTTT.

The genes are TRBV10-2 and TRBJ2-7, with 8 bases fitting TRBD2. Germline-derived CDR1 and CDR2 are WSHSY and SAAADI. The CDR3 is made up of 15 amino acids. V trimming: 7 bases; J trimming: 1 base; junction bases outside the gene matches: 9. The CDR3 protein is CASTGGSGRSYEQYF. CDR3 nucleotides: TGCGCCAGCACCGGGGGAAGCGGGAGATCCTACGAGCAGTACTTC.

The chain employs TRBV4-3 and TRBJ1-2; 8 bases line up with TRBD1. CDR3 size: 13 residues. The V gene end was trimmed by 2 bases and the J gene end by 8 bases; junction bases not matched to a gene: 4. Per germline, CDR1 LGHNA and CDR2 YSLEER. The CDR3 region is CASSQRTGLGYTF. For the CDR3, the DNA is TGCGCCAGCAGCCAACGGACAGGGCTGGGCTACACCTTC.

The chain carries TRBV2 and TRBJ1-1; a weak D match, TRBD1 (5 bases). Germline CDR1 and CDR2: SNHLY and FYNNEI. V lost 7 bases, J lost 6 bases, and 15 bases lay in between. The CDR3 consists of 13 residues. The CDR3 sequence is CASIMGGVAEAFF. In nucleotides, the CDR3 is TGTGCCAGCATAATGGGGGGAGTTGCTGAAGCTTTCTTT.

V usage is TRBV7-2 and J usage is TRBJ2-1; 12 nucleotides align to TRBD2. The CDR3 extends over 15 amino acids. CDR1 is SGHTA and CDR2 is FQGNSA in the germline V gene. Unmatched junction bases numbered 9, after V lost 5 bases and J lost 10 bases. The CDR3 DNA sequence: TGTGCCAGCAGCCCCCGACTAGCGGGAGATCGCGAGCAGTTCTTC. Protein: CASSPRLAGDREQFF.

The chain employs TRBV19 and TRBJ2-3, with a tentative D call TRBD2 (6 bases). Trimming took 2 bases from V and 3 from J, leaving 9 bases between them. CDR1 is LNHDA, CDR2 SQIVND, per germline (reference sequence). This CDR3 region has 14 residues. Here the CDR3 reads CASSIIAATDTQYF. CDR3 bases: TGTGCCAGTAGTATAATAGCGGCGACAGATACGCAGTATTTT.

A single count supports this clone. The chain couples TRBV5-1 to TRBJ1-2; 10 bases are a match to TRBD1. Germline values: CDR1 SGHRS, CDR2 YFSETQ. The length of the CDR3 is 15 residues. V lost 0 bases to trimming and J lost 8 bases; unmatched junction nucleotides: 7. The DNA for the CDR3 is TGCGCCAGCAGCTTGGAAACCGGGACAGGGGTAGGCTACACCTTC. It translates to CASSLETGTGVGYTF.

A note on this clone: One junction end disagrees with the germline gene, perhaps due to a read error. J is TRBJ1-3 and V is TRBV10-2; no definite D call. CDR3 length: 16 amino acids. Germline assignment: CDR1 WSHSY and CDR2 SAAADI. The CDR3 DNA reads TGCGCCGGCAGTGACTACCGTAGCTCCTCTGGAAACACCATATATTTT. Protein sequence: CAGSDYRSSSGNTIYF.

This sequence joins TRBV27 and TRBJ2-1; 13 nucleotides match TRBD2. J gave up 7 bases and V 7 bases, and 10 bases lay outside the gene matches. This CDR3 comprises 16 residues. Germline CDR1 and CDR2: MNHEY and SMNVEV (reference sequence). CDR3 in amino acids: CASIGVRTSGSNEQFF. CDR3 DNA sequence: TGTGCCAGCATAGGGGTCCGGACTAGCGGGAGTAATGAGCAGTTCTTC.

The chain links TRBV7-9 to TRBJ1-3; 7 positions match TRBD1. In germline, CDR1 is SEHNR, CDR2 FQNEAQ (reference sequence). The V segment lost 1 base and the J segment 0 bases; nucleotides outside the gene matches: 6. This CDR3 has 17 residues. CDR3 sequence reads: CASSLVGQEGSGNTIYF. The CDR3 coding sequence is TGTGCCAGCAGCTTAGTCGGACAGGAAGGCTCTGGAAACACCATATATTTT.

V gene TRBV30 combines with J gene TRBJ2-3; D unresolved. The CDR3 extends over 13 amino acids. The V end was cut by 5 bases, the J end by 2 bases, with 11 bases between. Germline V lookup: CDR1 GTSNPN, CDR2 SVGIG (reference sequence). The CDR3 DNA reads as TGTGCCTGGGTCGGAGCCGCCACAGATACGCAGTATTTT. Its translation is CAWVGAATDTQYF.

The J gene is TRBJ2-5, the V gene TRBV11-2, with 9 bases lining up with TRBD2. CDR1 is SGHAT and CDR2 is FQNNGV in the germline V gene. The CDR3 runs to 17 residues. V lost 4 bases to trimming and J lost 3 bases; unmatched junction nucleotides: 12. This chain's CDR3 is CASSSPLFVAGEETQYF. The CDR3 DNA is TGTGCCAGCAGCTCCCCCCTGTTTGTAGCGGGAGAAGAGACCCAGTACTTC.

The CDR3 region has the DNA TGTGCCAGCAATCGGGAGGGGGCAGGTGAGCAGTACTTC. As protein: CASNREGAGEQYF. The gene calls are TRBV2 and TRBJ2-7, with a weak D call TRBD2 (8 bases). The CDR3 extends over 13 amino acids. The germline V gene has CDR1 SNHLY and CDR2 FYNNEI. Trimming took off 7 bases at V and 7 bases at J, with 17 bases between the two ends.

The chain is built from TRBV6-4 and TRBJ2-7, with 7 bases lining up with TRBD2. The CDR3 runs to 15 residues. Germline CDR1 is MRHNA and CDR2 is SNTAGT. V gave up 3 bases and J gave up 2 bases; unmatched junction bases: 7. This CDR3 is CASSEGVGGAYEQYF. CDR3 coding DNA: TGTGCCAGCAGTGAAGGGGTTGGGGGGGCCTACGAGCAGTACTTC.

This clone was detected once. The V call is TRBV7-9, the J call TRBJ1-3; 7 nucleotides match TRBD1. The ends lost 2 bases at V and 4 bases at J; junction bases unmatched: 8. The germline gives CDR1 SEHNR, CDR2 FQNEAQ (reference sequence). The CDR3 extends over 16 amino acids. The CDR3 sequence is CASSLSPTGPGNTIYF. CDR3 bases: TGTGCCAGCAGCTTAAGCCCGACAGGGCCCGGAAACACCATATATTTT. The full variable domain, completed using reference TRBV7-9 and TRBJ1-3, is DTGVSQNPRHKITKRGQNVTFRCDPISEHNRLYWYRQTLGQGPEFLTYFQNEAQLEKSRLLSDRFSAERPKGSFSTLEIQRTEQGDSAMYLCASSLSPTGPGNTIYFGEGSWLTVV.

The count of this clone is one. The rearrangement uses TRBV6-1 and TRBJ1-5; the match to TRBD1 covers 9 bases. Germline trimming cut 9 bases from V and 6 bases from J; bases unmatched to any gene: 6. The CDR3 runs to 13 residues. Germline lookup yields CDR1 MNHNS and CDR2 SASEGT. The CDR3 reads CASVQGAGQPQHF. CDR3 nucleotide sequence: TGTGCCAGTGTACAGGGGGCTGGTCAGCCCCAGCATTTT.